Listed here are 18 T cell receptor beta chains from one sample, sequenced in a study of blood T cell repertoires in COVID-19. Data came from immunoSEQ multiplex PCR; TCRdb stores just in-frame clones and leaves some out. The table shows around 300,000 clones, with around nine tenths occurring only once. Sequenced: PBMCs or T cells enriched from blood (not recorded which). Receptor source: a woman in her thirties or forties who had recovered from COVID-19.

V gene TRBV7-3 combines with J gene TRBJ2-7; 11 bases map to TRBD2. V trimming: 0 bases; J trimming: 5 bases; junction bases outside the gene matches: 6. Germline V CDR1 and CDR2: SGHTA, FQGTGA. The CDR3 runs to 16 residues. This CDR3 is CASSLTGTSGGNEQYF. As DNA, the CDR3 is TGTGCCAGCAGCTTAACGGGCACTAGCGGGGGCAACGAGCAGTACTTC.

The chain is built from TRBV7-9 and TRBJ1-5, with 9 bases that match TRBD1. V dropped 4 bases and J dropped 2; count of bases not matched to a gene: 9. Germline CDR1 is SEHNR and CDR2 is FQNEAQ (reference sequence). The CDR3 runs 17 residues. CDR3 sequence reads: CASSWDRVIRGNQPQHF. The CDR3 nucleotides are TGTGCCAGCAGCTGGGACAGGGTGATAAGAGGCAATCAGCCCCAGCATTTT.

The table lists this clone with a count of one. V usage is TRBV18 and J usage is TRBJ2-2, with D possibly being TRBD1 (5 bases). This CDR3 comprises 15 residues. Deletions cut 0 bases from V and 4 bases from J, with 9 bases between. CDR1 and CDR2 from the germline V gene are KGHSH and LQKENI. CDR3: CASSPPTDRTGELFF. CDR3 DNA: TGTGCCAGCTCACCACCGACAGATCGCACCGGGGAGCTGTTTTTT.

The gene calls are TRBV19 and TRBJ1-1; D is possibly TRBD1 (5 bases). Germline CDR1 is LNHDA and CDR2 is SQIVND (reference sequence). This CDR3 has 17 residues. V was trimmed by 1 base and J by 0 bases, leaving 15 bases between them. The CDR3 nucleotides read TGTGCCAGTAGTATAGGTCAGGGAAGGGCCATGAACACTGAAGCTTTCTTT. This gives the protein CASSIGQGRAMNTEAFF.

The chain links TRBV7-2 to TRBJ2-5; a possible D gene is TRBD2 (6 bases). CDR1 SGHTA and CDR2 FQGNSA come from the germline V gene. This CDR3 has 13 residues. Between the trimmed V and J ends, which lost 7 bases and 2 bases, there was a span of 11 bases. The CDR3 coding sequence is TGTGCCAGCACCCGGGGAGGTCAAGAGACCCAGTACTTC. Translated: CASTRGGQETQYF.

The gene calls are TRBV3-1 (or the pseudogene TRBV3-2) and TRBJ2-5, with 11 bases matching TRBD2. After removal of 4 bases from V and 5 bases from J, the junction contained 15 bases not matched to a gene. Per the germline V gene, CDR1 is LGHDT and CDR2 is YNNKEL (reference sequence). The CDR3 loop spans 18 amino acids. The DNA of the CDR3 is TGTGCCAGCAGCCTCCAAAGGGTAGCGGGGGGGCGGGCCGAGACCCAGTACTTC. It encodes CASSLQRVAGGRAETQYF.

This CDR3 reads CASSPPQGPNTGELFF. CDR3 DNA sequence: TGCGCCAGCAGCCCCCCCCAGGGGCCGAACACCGGGGAGCTGTTTTTT. V usage is TRBV5-1 and J usage is TRBJ2-2; tentatively, D is TRBD1 (6 bases). The CDR3 runs 16 residues. Germline V gene sequence: CDR1 SGHRS, CDR2 YFSETQ. V lost 4 bases and J lost 0, with 13 bases in between.

The chain combines TRBV9 with TRBJ2-3; 9 bases fit TRBD2. The CDR3 is 16 residues long. Germline assignment: CDR1 SGDLS and CDR2 YYNGEE. The V and J ends lost 4 bases and 4 bases, in that order; junction bases with no gene match: 10. The CDR3 bases are TGTGCCAGCAGCACTTCTGTATTAGCGGGGGCAGATACGCAGTATTTT. Its translation is CASSTSVLAGADTQYF.

The chain carries TRBV6-5 and TRBJ2-7; 12 positions agree with TRBD2. Unmatched junction bases numbered 10, after V lost 4 bases and J lost 6 bases. The germline CDR1 and CDR2 sequences are MNHEY and SVGAGI. The CDR3 extends over 16 amino acids. CDR3 protein: CASSFPTSGGRREQYF. The CDR3 nucleotides read TGTGCCAGCAGTTTCCCGACTAGCGGGGGACGACGCGAGCAGTACTTC.

This clone occurred a few times. The chain recombines TRBV30 with TRBJ2-7; a possible D gene is TRBD1 (6 bases). V lost 7 bases to trimming and J lost 1 base, with 14 bases between them. CDR3 length equals 13 residues. Germline loops: CDR1 GTSNPN, CDR2 SVGIG (reference sequence). The CDR3 sequence: CASSDTGSYEQYF. CDR3 in DNA: TGTGCCTCCTCTGACACAGGGTCCTACGAGCAGTACTTC.

CDR3 in DNA: TGTGCCAGCAGCCAATCCGGGAATTCACCCCTCCACTTT. This gives the protein CASSQSGNSPLHF. The chain links TRBV3-1 (or the pseudogene TRBV3-2) to TRBJ1-6; no definite D call. The ends were cut back, 2 bases at V and 7 bases at J, with 6 bases in the middle. CDR3 length equals 13 residues. The V gene's germline CDR1 is LGHDT and CDR2 YNNKEL (reference sequence).

V usage is TRBV9 and J usage is TRBJ2-7, with 9 bases identical to TRBD1. Germline V gene sequence: CDR1 SGDLS, CDR2 YYNGEE. V lost 0 bases and J lost 3; bases outside the gene matches: 4. This CDR3 region has 15 residues. As DNA, the CDR3 is TGTGCCAGCAGCGTAGAAGCGGGACAGGGCTACGAGCAGTACTTC. This encodes CASSVEAGQGYEQYF.

The chain carries TRBV5-5 and TRBJ1-4, with TRBD1 matching 9 bases. V lost 4 bases and J lost 3; bases outside the gene matches: 7. CDR1 is SGHKS, CDR2 YYEKEE, per germline (reference sequence). The CDR3 length is 16 residues. The CDR3 DNA reads TGTGCCAGCAGCGGCCGGACAGGGGCAGCTAATGAAAAACTGTTTTTT. Translation: CASSGRTGAANEKLFF.

This chain links TRBV6-5 with TRBJ1-2; D is perhaps TRBD1 (6 bases). This CDR3 has 15 amino acids. With 7 bases removed from V and 3 bases from J, the gap between germline ends came to 18 bases. CDR1 is MNHEY, CDR2 SVGAGI, per germline. CDR3 region: CASTSGRGADYGYTF. CDR3 coding DNA: TGTGCCAGCACCTCCGGGAGGGGGGCGGACTATGGCTACACCTTC.

This chain joins TRBV7-2 and TRBJ1-1, with D hard to call. This CDR3 is built from 14 residues. Germline CDR1 reads SGHTA; CDR2 reads FQGNSA. Trimming left V 1 base short and J 5 bases short, with 11 bases between. CDR3 nucleotide sequence: TGTGCCAGCAGCTTAGGAGGGTCAGAAACTGAAGCTTTCTTT. Its protein product is CASSLGGSETEAFF. Full variable domain (rest looked up from reference TRBV7-2 and TRBJ1-1): GAGVSQSPSNKVTEKGKDVELRCDPISGHTALYWYRQSLGQGLEFLIYFQGNSAPDKSGLPSDRFSAERTGGSVSTLTIQRTQQEDSAVYLCASSLGGSETEAFFGQGTRLTVV.

This clone appeared a single time. CDR3: CASQAVRNEKLFF. The CDR3 DNA is TGTGCCAGCCAAGCCGTTCGGAATGAAAAACTGTTTTTT. V is TRBV3-1 (or the pseudogene TRBV3-2) and J is TRBJ1-4; D unclear. From germline, CDR1 is LGHDT and CDR2 YNNKEL (reference sequence). V dropped 8 bases and J dropped 5 bases, with 12 bases sitting between them. CDR3 length: 13 amino acids.

This chain links TRBV7-2 with TRBJ2-3; 10 positions match TRBD2. Per the germline V gene, CDR1 is SGHTA and CDR2 is FQGNSA. After removal of 2 bases from V and 5 bases from J, the junction contained 4 bases not matched to a gene. The CDR3 length is 15 residues. The CDR3 bases are TGTGCCAGCAGCTTAAGCGGGAGGGGGAGAGATACGCAGTATTTT. This codes for CASSLSGRGRDTQYF.

The chain carries TRBV5-1 and TRBJ2-3, with D unclear. V shed 0 bases and J shed 0 bases, with 8 bases lying between them. Germline V gives CDR1 SGHRS, CDR2 YFSETQ. The CDR3 totals 15 residues. CDR3 bases: TGCGCCAGCAGCTTGGTCCCCGGGAGCACAGATACGCAGTATTTT. Translating it yields CASSLVPGSTDTQYF.